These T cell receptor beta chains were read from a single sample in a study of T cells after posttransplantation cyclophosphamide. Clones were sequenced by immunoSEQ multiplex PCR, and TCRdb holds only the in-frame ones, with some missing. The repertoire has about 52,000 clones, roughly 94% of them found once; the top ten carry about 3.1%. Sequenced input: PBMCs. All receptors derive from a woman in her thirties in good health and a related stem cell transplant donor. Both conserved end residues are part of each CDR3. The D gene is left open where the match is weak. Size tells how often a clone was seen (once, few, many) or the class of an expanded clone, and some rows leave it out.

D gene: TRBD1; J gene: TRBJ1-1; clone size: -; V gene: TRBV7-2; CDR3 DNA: TGTGCCAGCAGCTTAGATACAGGGGGCTACACTGAAGCTTTCTTT; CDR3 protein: CASSLDTGGYTEAFF
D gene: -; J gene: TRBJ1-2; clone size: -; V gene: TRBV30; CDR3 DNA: TGTGCCTGGAGCGTCCAGGGAATAGGAGTCTATGGCTACACCTTC; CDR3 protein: CAWSVQGIGVYGYTF
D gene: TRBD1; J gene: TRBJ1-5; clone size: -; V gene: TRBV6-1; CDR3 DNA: TGTGCCAGCACCTTACAGGGGGGAAATCAGCCCCAGCATTTT; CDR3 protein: CASTLQGGNQPQHF
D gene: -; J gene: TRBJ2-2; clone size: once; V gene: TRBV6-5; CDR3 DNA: TGTGCCAGCAGTTACGGAGGCACCGGGGAGCTGTTTTTT; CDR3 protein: CASSYGGTGELFF
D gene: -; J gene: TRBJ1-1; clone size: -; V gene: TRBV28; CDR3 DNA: TGTGCCAGCAGAGGAGGAGGGAACACTGAAGCTTTCTTT; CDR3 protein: CASRGGGNTEAFF
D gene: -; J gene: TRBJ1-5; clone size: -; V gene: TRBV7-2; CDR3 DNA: TGTGCCAGCAGCGAAGGCGGGAATCAGCCCCAGCATTTT; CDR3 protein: CASSEGGNQPQHF
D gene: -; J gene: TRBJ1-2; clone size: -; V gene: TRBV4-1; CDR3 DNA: TGCGCCAGCAGCCAAGTTTATGTGTCGGATGGCTACACCTTC; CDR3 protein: CASSQVYVSDGYTF
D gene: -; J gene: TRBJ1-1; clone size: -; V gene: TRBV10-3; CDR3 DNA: TGTGCCATCAGTGACCCGCGCATGTTGAACACTGAAGCTTTCTTT; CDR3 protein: CAISDPRMLNTEAFF
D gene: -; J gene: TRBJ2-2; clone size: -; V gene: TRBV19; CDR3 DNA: TGTGCCAGCGGACACACAGGAAACACCGGGGAGCTGTTTTTT; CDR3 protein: CASGHTGNTGELFF
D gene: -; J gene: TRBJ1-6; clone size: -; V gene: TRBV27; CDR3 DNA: TGTGCCAGCAGTTCGGGGGGGCCCAATTCACCCCTCCACTTT; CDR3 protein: CASSSGGPNSPLHF
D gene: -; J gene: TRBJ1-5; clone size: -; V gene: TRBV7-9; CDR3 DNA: TGTGCCAGCAGCTTAGCGGGGGGGGCCCAGCCCCAGCATTTT; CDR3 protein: CASSLAGGAQPQHF
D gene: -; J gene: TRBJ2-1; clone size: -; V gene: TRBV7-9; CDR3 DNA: TGTGCCAGCAGCCCCCGGTCCTACAATGAGCAGTTCTTC; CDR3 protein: CASSPRSYNEQFF
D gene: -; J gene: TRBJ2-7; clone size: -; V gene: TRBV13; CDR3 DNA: TGTGCCAGCAGCTTCAGGGGAAGCACCTACGAGCAGTACTTC; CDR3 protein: CASSFRGSTYEQYF
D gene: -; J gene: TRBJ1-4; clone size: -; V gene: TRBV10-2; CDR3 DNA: TGCGCCAGCAGTGAGTCGGGCGGGATCGAAAAACTGTTTTTT; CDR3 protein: CASSESGGIEKLFF
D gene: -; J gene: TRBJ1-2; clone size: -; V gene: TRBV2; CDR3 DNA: TGTGCCAGCAGTGAAACGACAGCCTATGGCTACACCTTC; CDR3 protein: CASSETTAYGYTF
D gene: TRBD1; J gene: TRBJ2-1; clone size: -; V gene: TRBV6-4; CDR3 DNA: TGTGCCAGCAGTGACACCGGGGGGACAGGGTCTAGTCGGCAGTTCTTC; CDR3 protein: CASSDTGGTGSSRQFF